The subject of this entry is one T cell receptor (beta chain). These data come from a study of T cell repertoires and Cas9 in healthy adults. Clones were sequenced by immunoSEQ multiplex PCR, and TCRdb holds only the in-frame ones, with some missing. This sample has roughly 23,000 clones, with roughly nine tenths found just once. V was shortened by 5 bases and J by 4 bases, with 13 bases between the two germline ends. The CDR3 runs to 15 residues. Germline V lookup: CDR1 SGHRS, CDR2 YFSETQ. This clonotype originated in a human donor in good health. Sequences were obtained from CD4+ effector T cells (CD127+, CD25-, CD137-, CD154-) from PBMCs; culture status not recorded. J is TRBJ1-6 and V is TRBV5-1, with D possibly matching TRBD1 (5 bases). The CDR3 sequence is CASRDDKGYNSPLHF. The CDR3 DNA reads TGCGCCAGCAGAGACGACAAGGGGTATAATTCACCCCTCCACTTT.